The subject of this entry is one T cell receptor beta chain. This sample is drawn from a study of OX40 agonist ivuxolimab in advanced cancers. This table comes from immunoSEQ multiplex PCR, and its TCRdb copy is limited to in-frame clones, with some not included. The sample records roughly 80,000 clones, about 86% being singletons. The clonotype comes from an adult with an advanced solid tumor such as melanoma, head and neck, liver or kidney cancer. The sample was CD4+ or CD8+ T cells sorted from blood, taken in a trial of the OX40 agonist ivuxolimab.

CDR3 sequence reads: CASFGLAEMDYEQYF. CDR3 in DNA: TGTGCCAGCTTCGGACTAGCGGAAATGGACTACGAGCAGTACTTC. The chain couples TRBV6-1 to TRBJ2-7, with 10 bases matching TRBD2. Germline CDR1 is MNHNS and CDR2 is SASEGT. CDR3 length: 15 amino acids. V dropped 8 bases and J dropped 3; count of bases not matched to a gene: 10.